Listed here is a single T cell receptor (beta chain). The antigen remains unidentified. These data originate in a study of long-term antiretroviral therapy in people with HIV. Study-wide results and caveats: Diversity increased after ART yet remained lower than in transplant donor controls.

No fewer than two post-ART and no fewer than one pre-ART PBMC samples existed for each donor. There were roughly 0.95-11 million cryopreserved PBMC in the samples before DNA extraction. CDR1 and CDR2 from the germline V gene are SGDLS and YYNGEE. Trimming took 5 bases from V and 2 from J, leaving 10 bases between them. The CDR3 has 14 amino acids. Investigators performed immunoSEQ version v3.0 at survey level. Some clones are missing from TCRdb's copy, which holds only in-frame ones; the method was immunoSEQ multiplex PCR. The data hold about 28,000 clones, with about 85% observed a single time. The chain joins TRBV9 to TRBJ2-2, with D unclear. The receptor was isolated from a man in his forties with HIV. Sequencing used unsorted PBMCs, obtained 3 years after starting antiretroviral therapy. CDR3 protein: CASSDGFNTGELFF. In DNA, the CDR3 is TGTGCCAGCAGTGACGGATTCAACACCGGGGAGCTGTTTTTT. Supplemented by reference TRBV9 and TRBJ2-2, the full variable domain reads DSGVTQTPKHLITATGQRVTLRCSPRSGDLSVYWYQQSLDQGLQFLIQYYNGEERAKGNILERFSAQQFPDLHSELNLSSLELGDSALYFCASSDGFNTGELFFGEGSRLTVL.